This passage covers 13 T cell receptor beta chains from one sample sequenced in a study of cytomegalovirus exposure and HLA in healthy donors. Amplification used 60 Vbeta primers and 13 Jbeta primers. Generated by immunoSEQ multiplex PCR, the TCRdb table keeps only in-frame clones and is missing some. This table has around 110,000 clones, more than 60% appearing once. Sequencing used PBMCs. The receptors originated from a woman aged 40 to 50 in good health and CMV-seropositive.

The CDR3 sequence is CASSQDPGNSNQPQHF. The DNA for the CDR3 is TGCGCCAGCAGCCAAGATCCCGGGAATAGCAATCAGCCCCAGCATTTT. The chain joins TRBV4-1 to TRBJ1-5; D remains ambiguous. This CDR3 has 16 amino acids. V was cut by 0 bases and J by 0 bases, with 9 bases left in between. Per germline, CDR1 MGHRA and CDR2 YSYEKL.

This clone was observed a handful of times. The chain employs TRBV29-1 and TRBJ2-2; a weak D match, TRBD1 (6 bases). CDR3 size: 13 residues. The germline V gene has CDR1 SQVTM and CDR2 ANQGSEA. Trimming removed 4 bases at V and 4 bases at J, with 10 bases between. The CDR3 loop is CSVARGITGELFF. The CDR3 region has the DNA TGCAGCGTTGCCAGGGGTATCACCGGGGAGCTGTTTTTT.

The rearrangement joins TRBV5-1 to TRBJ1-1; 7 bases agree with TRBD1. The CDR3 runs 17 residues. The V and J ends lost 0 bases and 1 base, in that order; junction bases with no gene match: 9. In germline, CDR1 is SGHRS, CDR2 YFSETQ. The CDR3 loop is CASSLVPKGQKNTEAFF. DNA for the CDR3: TGCGCCAGCAGCTTGGTACCGAAGGGACAGAAGAACACTGAAGCTTTCTTT. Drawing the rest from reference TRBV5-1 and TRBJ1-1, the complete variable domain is KAGVTQTPRYLIKTRGQQVTLSCSPISGHRSVSWYQQTPGQGLQFLFEYFSETQRNKGNFPGRFSGRQFSNSRSEMNVSTLELGDSALYLCASSLVPKGQKNTEAFFGQGTRLTVV.

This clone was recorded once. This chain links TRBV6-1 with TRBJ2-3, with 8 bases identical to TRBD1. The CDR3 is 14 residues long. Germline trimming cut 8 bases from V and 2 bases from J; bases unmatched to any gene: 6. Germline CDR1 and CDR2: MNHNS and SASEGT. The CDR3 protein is CASYPGQDTDTQYF. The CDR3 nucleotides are TGTGCCAGCTATCCGGGACAGGACACAGATACGCAGTATTTT.

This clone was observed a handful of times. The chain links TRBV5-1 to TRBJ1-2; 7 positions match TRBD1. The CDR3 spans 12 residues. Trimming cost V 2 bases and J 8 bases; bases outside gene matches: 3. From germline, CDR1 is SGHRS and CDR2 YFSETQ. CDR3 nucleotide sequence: TGCGCCAGCAGCTTCGACAGGGAAGGCTACACCTTC. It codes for CASSFDREGYTF. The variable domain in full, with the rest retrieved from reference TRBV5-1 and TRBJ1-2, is KAGVTQTPRYLIKTRGQQVTLSCSPISGHRSVSWYQQTPGQGLQFLFEYFSETQRNKGNFPGRFSGRQFSNSRSEMNVSTLELGDSALYLCASSFDREGYTFGSGTRLTVV.

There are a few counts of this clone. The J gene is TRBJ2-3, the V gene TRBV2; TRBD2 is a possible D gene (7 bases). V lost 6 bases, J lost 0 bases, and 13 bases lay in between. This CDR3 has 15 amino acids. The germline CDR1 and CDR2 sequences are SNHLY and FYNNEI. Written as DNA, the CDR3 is TGTGCCAGCAGCCCCGGGGGGCTTAGCACAGATACGCAGTATTTT. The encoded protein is CASSPGGLSTDTQYF. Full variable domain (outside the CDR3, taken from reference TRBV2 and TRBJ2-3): EPEVTQTPSHQVTQMGQEVILRCVPISNHLYFYWYRQILGQKVEFLVSFYNNEISEKSEIFDDQFSVERPDGSNFTLKIRSTKLEDSAMYFCASSPGGLSTDTQYFGPGTRLTVL.

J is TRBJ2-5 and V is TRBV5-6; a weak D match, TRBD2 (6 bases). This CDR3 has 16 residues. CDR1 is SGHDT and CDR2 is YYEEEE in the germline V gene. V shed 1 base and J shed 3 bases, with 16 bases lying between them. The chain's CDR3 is CASSLRFGGLEETQYF. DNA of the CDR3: TGTGCCAGCAGCTTGAGATTTGGGGGGTTAGAAGAGACCCAGTACTTC.

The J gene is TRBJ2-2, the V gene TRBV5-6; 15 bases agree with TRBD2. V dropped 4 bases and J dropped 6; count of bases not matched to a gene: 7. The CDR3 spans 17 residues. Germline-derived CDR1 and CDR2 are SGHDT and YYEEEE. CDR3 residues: CASSGTSGRSWSGELFF. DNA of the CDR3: TGTGCCAGCAGCGGGACTAGCGGGAGGAGTTGGTCCGGGGAGCTGTTTTTT.

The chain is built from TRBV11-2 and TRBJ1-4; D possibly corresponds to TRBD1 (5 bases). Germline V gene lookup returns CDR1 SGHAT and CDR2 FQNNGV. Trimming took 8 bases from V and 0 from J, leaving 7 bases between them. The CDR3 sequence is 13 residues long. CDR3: CASPGATNEKLFF. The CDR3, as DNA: TGTGCCAGCCCGGGGGCAACTAATGAAAAACTGTTTTTT.

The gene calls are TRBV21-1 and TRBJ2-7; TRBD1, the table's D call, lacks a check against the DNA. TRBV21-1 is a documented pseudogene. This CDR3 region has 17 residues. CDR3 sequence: CASPYQDSDRGNYEQYF. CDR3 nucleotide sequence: TGTGCCAGCCCCTACCAGGACAGTGACAGGGGGAACTACGAGCAGTACTTC.

This CDR3 reads CASAGQQGAVNYGYTF. In nucleotides, the CDR3 is TGCGCCAGCGCCGGACAACAGGGGGCGGTTAACTATGGCTACACCTTC. This sequence joins TRBV10-2 and TRBJ1-2, with 9 nucleotides matching TRBD1. This CDR3 contains 16 residues. In germline, CDR1 is WSHSY, CDR2 SAAADI. J gave up 1 base and V 8 bases, and 11 bases lay outside the gene matches.

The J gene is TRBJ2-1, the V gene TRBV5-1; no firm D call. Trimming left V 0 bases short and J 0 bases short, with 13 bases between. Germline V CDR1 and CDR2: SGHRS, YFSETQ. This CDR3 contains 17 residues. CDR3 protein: CASSLAGIYSSYNEQFF. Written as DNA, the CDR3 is TGCGCCAGCAGCTTGGCCGGTATCTATAGCTCCTACAATGAGCAGTTCTTC.

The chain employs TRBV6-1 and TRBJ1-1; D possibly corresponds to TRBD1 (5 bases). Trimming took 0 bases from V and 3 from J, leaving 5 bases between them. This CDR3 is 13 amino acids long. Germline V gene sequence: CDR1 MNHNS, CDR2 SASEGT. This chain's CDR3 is CASSEAGDTEAFF. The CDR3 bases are TGTGCCAGCAGTGAAGCAGGGGACACTGAAGCTTTCTTT.